These 27 T cell receptor beta chains were sequenced from one sample in a study of T cell repertoires in cytomegalovirus infection (dated by TCRdb to 2018 to 2020). The sequencer listed for this sample is Illumina HiSeq 1500. Starting from the raw public reads, TCRdb applied fastp trimming at Q25, assembled clones with MiXCR and retained in-frame beta chains. Every distinct CDR3 protein forms one entry, paired with its most common genes and DNA. The sample includes some 220,000 distinct CDR3 sequences, with approximately 13% observed a single time. The ten largest clonotypes hold 1.5% to 2% of the sample. The sequencing input was PBMCs. These receptors all come from a human donor in good health (CMV status not recorded). Some clones in this sample may be carry-over from other donors' samples.

The V and J genes are TRBV18 and TRBJ2-3; 7 bases line up with TRBD1. Trimming took 10 bases from V and 4 from J; bases not matched to a gene: 8. Germline V gives CDR1 KGHSH, CDR2 LQKENI. There are 13 residues in the CDR3. The CDR3 bases are TGTGCCAACATAGCAGACAGGGCAGATACGCAGTATTTT. This codes for CANIADRADTQYF.

This chain joins TRBV20-1 and TRBJ1-1; D is unresolved. From germline, CDR1 is DFQATT and CDR2 SNEGSKA (reference sequence). This CDR3 has 12 amino acids. For the CDR3, the DNA is TGCAGCTCCTCCGGACTGTCGACTGAAGCTTTCTTT. Residues: CSSSGLSTEAFF.

This clonotype was found many times. The chain carries TRBV7-2 and TRBJ2-2, with 9 bases matching TRBD1. V trimming: 3 bases; J trimming: 1 base; junction bases outside the gene matches: 3. This CDR3 has 16 amino acids. Germline-derived CDR1 and CDR2 are SGHTA and FQGNSA. The CDR3 sequence: CASSLLGQGNTGELFF. The CDR3 nucleotides read TGTGCCAGCAGCTTGCTGGGACAGGGGAACACCGGGGAGCTGTTTTTT.

In this sample, this clonotype turned up many times. The chain recombines TRBV7-2 with TRBJ1-5; the match to TRBD1 covers 8 bases. V lost 5 bases, J lost 6 bases, and 6 bases stayed unmatched. The CDR3 totals 14 residues. Per germline, CDR1 SGHTA and CDR2 FQGNSA. The CDR3 nucleotides are TGTGCCAGCAGCCCCGACAGGGGATTTCAGCCCCAGCATTTT. This codes for CASSPDRGFQPQHF.

The gene calls are TRBV11-2 and TRBJ2-1, with 13 bases fitting TRBD2. The CDR3 has 15 residues. Germline V gives CDR1 SGHAT, CDR2 FQNNGV. V gave up 5 bases and J gave up 4 bases; unmatched junction bases: 2. CDR3 sequence: CASSVGLAGYNEQFF. CDR3 coding DNA: TGTGCCAGCAGCGTGGGACTAGCGGGGTACAATGAGCAGTTCTTC.

This clonotype was detected only a few times. The V gene is TRBV12-3 or TRBV12-4, the J gene TRBJ1-2; D is uncertain. This CDR3 has 12 residues. Trimming removed 3 bases from V and 7 bases from J, with 9 bases in between. Here the CDR3 DNA reads TGTGCCAGCAGTTTGCGCGGGTCTGGCTACACCTTC. Its protein product is CASSLRGSGYTF.

This clonotype has just one count. The chain employs TRBV28 and TRBJ1-2; D not resolved. The V end was cut by 5 bases, the J end by 4 bases, with 11 bases between. CDR3 size: 13 residues. Looked up from germline, CDR1 is MDHEN and CDR2 is SYDVKM. The CDR3 region has the DNA TGTGCCAGCAGTGTGACAACCGCCTATGGCTACACCTTC. This codes for CASSVTTAYGYTF.

In its sample, this clonotype was seen many times. V usage is TRBV7-8 and J usage is TRBJ2-7; 7 bases are shared with TRBD2. The CDR3 is made up of 15 amino acids. Germline lookup yields CDR1 SGHVS and CDR2 FQNEAQ. The ends lost 1 base at V and 0 bases at J; junction bases unmatched: 3. The CDR3 nucleotides read TGTGCCAGCAGCTTAGGGACTAGTCACTCCTACGAGCAGTACTTC. This gives the protein CASSLGTSHSYEQYF.

The gene calls are TRBV20-1 and TRBJ1-2; 7 bases are a match to TRBD1. V was pared by 0 bases and J by 7 bases, with 20 bases of the junction left unmatched. The germline V gene has CDR1 DFQATT and CDR2 SNEGSKA (reference sequence). The CDR3 totals 18 residues. DNA for the CDR3: TGCAGTGCTAGAGACCCTAATGGGGCAGGGGGTATGGTTGGTGGCTACACCTTC. It codes for CSARDPNGAGGMVGGYTF.

The chain joins TRBV15 to TRBJ2-4; TRBD1 agrees at 7 bases. The CDR3 totals 16 residues. J gave up 8 bases and V 0 bases, and 10 bases lay outside the gene matches. Germline lookup yields CDR1 LNHNV and CDR2 YYDKDF (reference sequence). Written as DNA, the CDR3 is TGTGCCACCAGCAGAGATCCTGTGACAGGGACGGACATTCAGTACTTC. It yields the protein CATSRDPVTGTDIQYF.

The chain couples TRBV5-1 to TRBJ2-3; D could derive from TRBD1 or TRBD2 (6 bases each). Germline-derived CDR1 and CDR2 are SGHRS and YFSETQ. The CDR3 sequence is 14 residues long. The V end was cut by 4 bases, the J end by 2 bases, with 11 bases between. The CDR3 is CASSGGGITDTQYF. The CDR3 DNA is TGCGCCAGCAGCGGAGGGGGGATCACAGATACGCAGTATTTT. The full variable domain, its missing parts supplied by reference TRBV5-1 and TRBJ2-3, is KAGVTQTPRYLIKTRGQQVTLSCSPISGHRSVSWYQQTPGQGLQFLFEYFSETQRNKGNFPGRFSGRQFSNSRSEMNVSTLELGDSALYLCASSGGGITDTQYFGPGTRLTVL.

This clonotype was seen at least ten times. This chain connects TRBV7-2 to TRBJ2-3; the match to TRBD2 covers 11 bases. The length of the CDR3 is 16 residues. Germline loops: CDR1 SGHTA, CDR2 FQGNSA. With 1 base clipped from V and 5 bases from J, the junction kept 5 bases outside the gene matches. Here the CDR3 DNA reads TGTGCCAGCAGCTTAGTTAGCGGGGGGGCCGGAGATACGCAGTATTTT. Encoded protein: CASSLVSGGAGDTQYF.

This clonotype was observed many times. The V and J genes are TRBV12-3 or TRBV12-4 and TRBJ1-5, with D unresolved. Trimming stripped 3 bases from V and 6 bases from J, with 12 bases between. CDR3 length equals 14 residues. CDR3 in amino acids: CASSFMGGGQPQHF. In DNA, the CDR3 is TGTGCCAGCAGTTTCATGGGCGGTGGTCAGCCCCAGCATTTT.

This clonotype was counted at least ten times. The CDR3 is CASSLGQGAGEQYF. The CDR3 nucleotides are TGTGCCAGCAGTTTAGGTCAGGGGGCCGGGGAGCAGTACTTC. The chain joins TRBV12-3 or TRBV12-4 to TRBJ2-7; 8 nucleotides line up with TRBD1. The CDR3 runs 14 residues. With 1 base clipped from V and 7 bases from J, the junction kept 6 bases outside the gene matches.

This sequence joins TRBV5-6 and TRBJ2-5, with D perhaps TRBD2 (7 bases). Germline CDR1 is SGHDT and CDR2 is YYEEEE. The CDR3 has 13 residues. Trimming left V 1 base short and J 5 bases short, with 9 bases between. The CDR3 bases are TGTGCCAGCAGCTTGAGGGGGGGCGAGACCCAGTACTTC. Its protein product is CASSLRGGETQYF.

The J gene is TRBJ2-2, the V gene TRBV2; TRBD2 might be the D (7 bases). CDR3 length equals 14 residues. Germline CDR1 is SNHLY and CDR2 is FYNNEI. Trimming left V 8 bases short and J 7 bases short, with 17 bases between. CDR3 in DNA: TGTGCCAGCCTTTATGGGGGGGCGGACGGGGAGCTGTTTTTT. Its protein is CASLYGGADGELFF.

This clonotype was detected a few times. This chain connects TRBV19 to TRBJ1-2, with D maybe TRBD1 (6 bases). The germline gives CDR1 LNHDA, CDR2 SQIVND (reference sequence). The CDR3 has 16 amino acids. Trimming removed 3 bases from V and 4 bases from J, with 18 bases in between. CDR3 region: CASSIGTGGGGYGYTF. CDR3 sequence (DNA): TGTGCCAGTAGTATCGGTACGGGGGGCGGAGGCTATGGCTACACCTTC.

This clonotype has ten or more counts. The CDR3 here is CASSSAGQPRSYEQYF. The CDR3 DNA reads TGTGCCAGCAGTTCCGCGGGACAGCCACGCTCCTACGAGCAGTACTTC. The chain carries TRBV6-6 and TRBJ2-7; D may be TRBD1 (7 bases). The V gene's germline CDR1 is MNHNY and CDR2 SVGAGI (reference sequence). The length of the CDR3 is 16 residues. V was clipped by 4 bases and J by 0 bases, with 16 bases between them.

The chain has TRBV28 and TRBJ2-1; 12 bases are shared with TRBD2. CDR3 length equals 17 residues. Germline V gene lookup returns CDR1 MDHEN and CDR2 SYDVKM. V was pared by 4 bases and J by 3 bases, with 7 bases of the junction left unmatched. As DNA, the CDR3 is TGTGCCAGCAGTTCGCTAGCGGGAGGGCTTGGCTACAATGAGCAGTTCTTC. Translated: CASSSLAGGLGYNEQFF.

V usage is TRBV18 and J usage is TRBJ2-7, with TRBD1 matching 11 bases. The germline CDR1 and CDR2 sequences are KGHSH and LQKENI. V lost 5 bases, J lost 3 bases, and 9 bases stayed unmatched. The CDR3 length is 16 residues. Here the CDR3 DNA reads TGTGCCAGCTCAGCCCAACCCGGGACAGGGGGCTACGAGCAGTACTTC. This sequence encodes CASSAQPGTGGYEQYF. Together with reference TRBV18 and TRBJ2-7, the CDR3 gives the full variable domain: NAGVMQNPRHLVRRRGQEARLRCSPMKGHSHVYWYRQLPEEGLKFMVYLQKENIIDESGMPKERFSAEFPKEGPSILRIQQVVRGDSAAYFCASSAQPGTGGYEQYFGPGTRLTVT.

About this clonotype: This may arise from a read error, as a much more abundant clone is one base away. This chain joins TRBV6-6 and TRBJ2-5; 7 bases match TRBD1. CDR3 length equals 15 residues. Germline CDR1 MNHNY, CDR2 SVGAGI (reference sequence). Written as DNA, the CDR3 is TGTGCCAGCGGCCTACTTGGACAGGAGCAAGAGGCCCAGTACTTC. This translates into CASGLLGQEQEAQYF.

Ten or more counts support this clonotype. The chain carries TRBV12-3 or TRBV12-4 and TRBJ1-1; 7 bases line up with TRBD1. Trimming removed 7 bases from V and 4 bases from J; junction bases left unmatched: 9. The CDR3 is made up of 14 amino acids. CDR3 DNA sequence: TGTGCCAGCACTCGACAGGGCAGAGGCACTGAAGCTTTCTTT. Protein: CASTRQGRGTEAFF.

V is TRBV3-1 and J is TRBJ2-6; D gene unclear. This CDR3 contains 15 residues. Trimming removed 1 base at V and 0 bases at J, with 4 bases between. Germline loops: CDR1 LGHDT, CDR2 YNNKEL (reference sequence). The CDR3 bases are TGTGCCAGCAGCCAAGCAGCCTCTGGGGCCAACGTCCTGACTTTC. It translates to CASSQAASGANVLTF. The whole variable domain, remainder taken from reference TRBV3-1 and TRBJ2-6, is DTAVSQTPKYLVTQMGNDKSIKCEQNLGHDTMYWYKQDSKKFLKIMFSYNNKELIINETVPNRFSPKSPDKAHLNLHINSLELGDSAVYFCASSQAASGANVLTFGAGSRLTVL.

This clonotype showed up many times. The chain couples TRBV4-1 to TRBJ1-1; no firm D call. The germline V gene has CDR1 MGHRA and CDR2 YSYEKL. V lost 3 bases and J lost 7, with 21 bases in between. The CDR3 has 16 residues. Written as DNA, the CDR3 is TGCGCCAGCAGCCAGTTCTGGCCCAGCCGGAACTTTGAAGCTTTCTTT. Translated: CASSQFWPSRNFEAFF.

This clonotype was found a few times. The V and J genes are TRBV28 and TRBJ1-1; D remains ambiguous. With 6 bases removed from V and 5 bases from J, the gap between germline ends came to 7 bases. CDR1 is MDHEN and CDR2 is SYDVKM in the germline V gene. CDR3 length: 11 residues. CDR3 in amino acids: CASSMTTEAFF. DNA for the CDR3: TGTGCCAGCAGCATGACTACTGAAGCTTTCTTT.

In this sample, this clonotype turned up many times. The CDR3 protein is CASSLASGNTIYF. The CDR3 nucleotides are TGTGCCAGCAGCTTGGCGAGCGGAAACACCATATATTTT. The chain joins TRBV7-8 to TRBJ1-3; D not certain. The germline CDR1 and CDR2 sequences are SGHVS and FQNEAQ. Trimming shortened V by 3 bases and J by 4 bases, and 7 bases separated the two germline ends. This CDR3 region has 13 residues.

This clonotype was recorded at least ten times. The rearrangement uses TRBV7-2 and TRBJ1-2, with D possibly being TRBD1 (5 bases). The V end lost 2 bases, the J end lost 4 bases, and 11 bases lay between the germline ends. The CDR3 covers 14 residues. Per the germline V gene, CDR1 is SGHTA and CDR2 is FQGNSA. As DNA, the CDR3 is TGTGCCAGCAGCTTACCCAGGGAGGTCTATGGCTACACCTTC. Protein product: CASSLPREVYGYTF.